This TCR beta chain was retrieved from a study of T cells in Graves' hyperthyroidism and ophthalmopathy. Stable disease denoted Graves' hyperthyroidism without ophthalmopathy progression within 18 months. Diagnoses were made from clinical symptoms, serum measures (thyroxine and TRAb), thyroid ultrasound and orbital computed tomography. The germline CDR1 and CDR2 sequences are SNHLY and FYNNEI. The CDR3 covers 14 residues. V lost 6 bases and J 9 bases, leaving 15 bases between the germline ends. RNA transcripts provided the source from which TCR beta CDR3 regions were amplified. The TCR CDR3 first-round RT-PCR relied on the HTBI primer set. TCRdb ran MiXCR on the multiplex PCR reads and lists one entry per CDR3 protein. The sample carries about 560,000 distinct CDR3 sequences, 46% recorded once.

The sequenced sample was peripheral blood or thyroid tissue (not recorded which). The chain employs TRBV2 and TRBJ1-6; D is ambiguous. The receptor was isolated from a woman younger than 30 with Graves' hyperthyroidism. CDR3 coding DNA: TGTGCCAGCAGGGTAGACGGGATGCCTTCACCCCTCCACTTT. Translation: CASRVDGMPSPLHF. Full variable domain (outside the CDR3, taken from reference TRBV2 and TRBJ1-6): EPEVTQTPSHQVTQMGQEVILRCVPISNHLYFYWYRQILGQKVEFLVSFYNNEISEKSEIFDDQFSVERPDGSNFTLKIRSTKLEDSAMYFCASRVDGMPSPLHFGNGTRLTVT.